Below are 17 T cell receptor beta chains sequenced from a single sample in a study of CD8 T cells in Susac syndrome. Random hexamers primed reverse transcription of about 0.5 to 1 ug RNA. TCRdb independently ran MiXCR on the immunoSEQ multiplex PCR reads; one entry per CDR3 protein. The data show 240,000 or so distinct CDR3 sequences, with 95% to 97% seen just once and about 0.1% held by the top ten. The sample comprised CD4+ T cells from PBMCs. All receptors come from a human donor with Susac syndrome.

This chain joins TRBV11-2 and TRBJ2-1; 7 bases line up with TRBD2. The junction had 11 bases not matched to a gene; V was cut back by 0 bases and J by 9 bases. Germline assignment: CDR1 SGHAT and CDR2 FQNNGV. The CDR3 consists of 16 residues. The CDR3 bases are TGTGCCAGCAGCTTAGATCTGATGCGGGAGCGGTTTGAGCAGTTCTTC. Protein: CASSLDLMRERFEQFF.

This clonotype was recorded once. V is TRBV12-3 or TRBV12-4 and J is TRBJ1-2; the D gene is possibly TRBD1 (5 bases). The V end was cut by 7 bases, the J end by 6 bases, with 18 bases between. This CDR3 is built from 14 residues. The CDR3 spells CASTPSGEGHGYTF. In nucleotides, the CDR3 is TGTGCCAGCACTCCTTCGGGGGAAGGGCATGGCTACACCTTC.

The CDR3 here is CASSPSRIFGELFF. The CDR3 nucleotides are TGTGCCAGCAGTCCCAGTCGTATTTTCGGGGAGCTGTTTTTT. The V call is TRBV12-3 or TRBV12-4, the J call TRBJ2-2; D call uncertain. The CDR3 runs 14 residues. The V end lost 5 bases, the J end lost 7 bases, and 14 bases lay between the germline ends.

The chain recombines TRBV15 with TRBJ1-2, with TRBD1 as a possible D gene (6 bases). The CDR3 consists of 13 residues. The V gene lost 4 bases and the J gene lost 3 bases, with 9 bases spanning the gap. Germline values: CDR1 LNHNV, CDR2 YYDKDF (reference sequence). The CDR3 is CATSTRTDYGYTF. The CDR3 DNA reads as TGTGCCACCAGCACAAGGACAGACTATGGCTACACCTTC.

The chain carries TRBV27 and TRBJ1-2; maybe TRBD1 (6 bases). The CDR3 is made up of 13 amino acids. With 5 bases removed from V and 8 bases from J, the gap between germline ends came to 15 bases. Germline CDR1 and CDR2: MNHEY and SMNVEV (reference sequence). The CDR3 nucleotides read TGTGCCAGCAGTACCCAGGACAGATTCGGCTACACCTTC. Translating it yields CASSTQDRFGYTF.

The rearrangement links TRBV19 to TRBJ1-1; D is undetermined. CDR1 LNHDA and CDR2 SQIVND come from the germline V gene (reference sequence). The CDR3 contains 12 residues. V was pared by 3 bases and J by 1 base, with 3 bases between. CDR3 bases: TGTGCCAGTAGTATCAGGAACACTGAAGCTTTCTTT. It translates to CASSIRNTEAFF.

The chain combines TRBV11-3 with TRBJ2-1; TRBD2 aligns across 7 bases. The CDR3 runs 13 residues. Germline V gene data show CDR1 as SGHNT and CDR2 as YENEEA. Unmatched junction bases numbered 5, after V lost 5 bases and J lost 7 bases. The CDR3: CASSGGSGNEQFF. In DNA, the CDR3 is TGTGCCAGCAGCGGCGGGAGTGGGAATGAGCAGTTCTTC. The complete variable domain, with remaining parts taken from reference TRBV11-3 and TRBJ2-1, reads EAGVVQSPRYKIIEKKQPVAFWCNPISGHNTLYWYLQNLGQGPELLIRYENEEAVDDSQLPKDRFSAERLKGVDSTLKIQPAELGDSAVYLCASSGGSGNEQFFGPGTRLTVL.

The chain carries TRBV2 and TRBJ2-1; D possibly corresponds to TRBD2 (6 bases). CDR1 SNHLY and CDR2 FYNNEI come from the germline V gene. The CDR3 totals 13 residues. Trimming removed 10 bases at V and 5 bases at J, with 15 bases between. The CDR3 DNA is TGTGCCAACCGATCGGGACTGCACAATGAGCAGTTCTTC. Translation: CANRSGLHNEQFF.

The sample holds a few counts of this clonotype. The chain is built from TRBV29-1 and TRBJ2-7; D is unresolved. The CDR3 length is 11 residues. CDR1 and CDR2 (germline): SQVTM, ANQGSEA. V lost 3 bases and J 4 bases, leaving 7 bases between the germline ends. This CDR3 is CSVESVYEQYF. In nucleotides, the CDR3 is TGCAGCGTTGAGTCCGTTTACGAGCAGTACTTC.

This clonotype appeared once. J is TRBJ2-1 and V is TRBV4-1, with D hard to call. From germline, CDR1 is MGHRA and CDR2 YSYEKL. Trimming took off 1 base at V and 2 bases at J, with 6 bases between the two ends. The CDR3 is 14 amino acids. DNA of the CDR3: TGCGCCAGCAGCCAAGGCGCTACCTACAATGAGCAGTTCTTC. The encoded protein is CASSQGATYNEQFF.

The chain combines TRBV29-1 with TRBJ2-7; D not certain. The germline V gene has CDR1 SQVTM and CDR2 ANQGSEA. Trimming removed 4 bases from V and 5 bases from J, with 6 bases in between. There are 10 residues in the CDR3. In DNA form, the CDR3 reads TGCAGCGTTGCACGGGACGAGCAGTACTTC. It yields the protein CSVARDEQYF.

This clonotype was seen once. The V and J genes are TRBV30 and TRBJ2-7; D uncertain. The CDR3 consists of 13 residues. Per the germline V gene, CDR1 is GTSNPN and CDR2 is SVGIG (reference sequence). V gave up 4 bases and J gave up 2 bases, with 12 bases separating them. The DNA of the CDR3 is TGTGCCTGGATGTCAGGCAGTACCTACGAGCAGTACTTC. It codes for CAWMSGSTYEQYF.

V is TRBV20-1 and J is TRBJ1-1; D ambiguous. Germline loops: CDR1 DFQATT, CDR2 SNEGSKA (reference sequence). V lost 5 bases and J lost 4, with 14 bases in between. The CDR3 has 13 amino acids. The CDR3 DNA sequence: TGCAGTGCTCCAGGACCTGGGAGCACTGAAGCTTTCTTT. This gives the protein CSAPGPGSTEAFF.

The chain has TRBV12-3 or TRBV12-4 and TRBJ2-1; D ambiguous. Trimming left V 7 bases short and J 6 bases short, with 13 bases between. This CDR3 is built from 13 residues. This CDR3 is CASTLPGFNEQFF. The CDR3 region has the DNA TGTGCCAGCACCTTACCGGGTTTCAATGAGCAGTTCTTC.

The chain is built from TRBV7-2 and TRBJ1-2; 8 bases match TRBD1. CDR1 is SGHTA, CDR2 FQGNSA, per germline. This CDR3 comprises 17 residues. V was clipped by 5 bases and J by 8 bases; unmatched bases: 19. The CDR3 DNA follows: TGTGCCAGCAGCCCACCCGGCCCAGGGGGCAGGGGATCGGGCTACACCTTC. Protein product: CASSPPGPGGRGSGYTF.

The chain is built from TRBV15 and TRBJ1-2, with D tentatively TRBD1 (5 bases). CDR1 LNHNV and CDR2 YYDKDF come from the germline V gene (reference sequence). The V and J ends lost 0 bases and 4 bases respectively, with 9 bases between them. The CDR3 runs to 14 residues. The CDR3 protein is CATSREDKSYGYTF. CDR3 in DNA: TGTGCCACCAGCAGAGAGGACAAGTCCTATGGCTACACCTTC.

The chain employs TRBV7-3 and TRBJ2-2, with D possibly being TRBD1 (6 bases). The CDR3 spans 16 residues. Trimming removed 2 bases from V and 3 bases from J, with 13 bases in between. In germline, CDR1 is SGHTA, CDR2 FQGTGA. The CDR3 reads CASSLFQGLDTGELFF. The CDR3 nucleotides are TGTGCCAGCAGCTTATTCCAGGGGCTCGACACCGGGGAGCTGTTTTTT.